The 17 T cell receptor beta chains below all came from one sample that was sequenced in a study of Ad26.COV2.S vaccination and SARS-CoV-2 variants (dated by TCRdb to the early 2020s). Libraries were prepared through the immunoSEQ multiplex PCR assay. TCRdb carries this immuneACCESS record with in-frame sequences only. Its versions omit some clonotypes, under half of them owing to an unresolved V gene in the studies checked, with the rest unexplained. For this sample there are about 320,000 clones; about 85% appear just once. Clones ranked in the top ten supply about 2.1% of the sample. The sample's treatment or condition label is to be understood as: roughly 20 received Ad26.COV2.S at low or high dose, single or two shots; roughly 5 received placebo; per-sample allocation not given. For vaccine and placebo recipients, the sequenced repertoires came from samples collected on day 63 after the first injection.

The sequences come from peripheral blood, collected in a trial of Ad26.COV2.S vaccine versus placebo. The source of these receptors is a person between 18 and 59 years old who received the Ad26.COV2.S COVID-19 vaccine or a placebo.

This clone was found once. The chain uses TRBV29-1 and TRBJ2-5; 10 bases match TRBD2. The CDR3 totals 14 residues. The germline gives CDR1 SQVTM, CDR2 ANQGSEA. The V and J ends lost 7 bases and 5 bases, in that order; junction bases with no gene match: 10. The CDR3 spells CSATPGTSDETQYF. The CDR3 DNA follows: TGCAGCGCAACCCCCGGGACTAGCGATGAGACCCAGTACTTC.

The chain employs TRBV7-6 and TRBJ1-6, with 9 bases matching TRBD1. Germline V gene lookup returns CDR1 SGHVS and CDR2 FNYEAQ. Losses at the gene ends were 1 base for V and 9 bases for J; bases not matched to a gene: 1. The CDR3 covers 14 residues. For the CDR3, the DNA is TGTGCCAGCAGCTTAGGGACAGGGGCTTCACCCCTCCACTTT. Translation gives CASSLGTGASPLHF.

The chain carries TRBV5-1 and TRBJ1-4; the D gene is possibly TRBD1 (5 bases). The CDR3 length is 16 residues. V lost 0 bases and J lost 6, with 15 bases in between. Germline CDR1 reads SGHRS; CDR2 reads YFSETQ. CDR3 coding DNA: TGCGCCAGCAGCTTGGACCCCCGGGGGTCGGATGAAAAACTGTTTTTT. This gives the protein CASSLDPRGSDEKLFF.

This clone was observed many times. The chain carries TRBV10-1 and TRBJ1-1; 8 bases line up with TRBD1. The CDR3 runs 15 residues. The trim removed 2 bases at V and 2 bases at J, leaving 4 bases unmatched. Per the germline V gene, CDR1 is WNHNN and CDR2 is SYGVQD (reference sequence). The CDR3 sequence is CASSEDRGANTEAFF. Here the CDR3 DNA reads TGCGCCAGCAGTGAGGACAGGGGAGCTAACACTGAAGCTTTCTTT.

The chain recombines TRBV5-5 with TRBJ1-5, with 9 bases that match TRBD1. V lost 4 bases and J lost 9; bases outside the gene matches: 17. The germline V gene has CDR1 SGHKS and CDR2 YYEKEE (reference sequence). The CDR3 extends over 17 amino acids. The CDR3 spells CASSKTSRDREFGPQHF. The CDR3 DNA sequence: TGTGCCAGCAGCAAAACTTCTAGGGACAGGGAATTTGGGCCCCAGCATTTT.

The CDR3 loop reads CASSPLKGETQYF. The CDR3, as DNA: TGTGCCAGCAGCCCCCTCAAGGGTGAGACCCAGTACTTC. This chain joins TRBV7-3 and TRBJ2-5; D is unclear. Trimming shortened V by 5 bases and J by 5 bases, and 12 bases separated the two germline ends. The V gene's germline CDR1 is SGHTA and CDR2 FQGTGA. The CDR3 runs to 13 residues.

The chain employs TRBV6-5 and TRBJ2-5; D could derive from TRBD1 or TRBD2 (6 bases each). Germline V gene sequence: CDR1 MNHEY, CDR2 SVGAGI. V lost 7 bases and J lost 2, with 14 bases in between. The CDR3 length is 14 residues. CDR3 residues: CASTVGGLQETQYF. Here the CDR3 DNA reads TGTGCCAGCACTGTTGGGGGGCTTCAAGAGACCCAGTACTTC.

The CDR3 region is CASRDGGYTEAFF. CDR3 DNA: TGTGCCAGCAGGGATGGGGGGTACACTGAAGCTTTCTTT. V and J are TRBV12-3 or TRBV12-4 and TRBJ1-1; a weak D match, TRBD1 (5 bases). With 6 bases removed from V and 3 bases from J, the gap between germline ends came to 11 bases. This CDR3 is 13 amino acids long.

This clone turned up a few times. This chain connects TRBV19 to TRBJ2-2; a possible D gene is TRBD2 (7 bases). The CDR3 has 16 residues. Germline CDR1 and CDR2: LNHDA and SQIVND (reference sequence). The germline V and J ends were trimmed by 5 bases and 4 bases, with 17 bases remaining between them. This chain's CDR3 is CASSFRGGAATGELFF. CDR3 DNA: TGTGCCAGTAGTTTCAGGGGAGGGGCAGCCACCGGGGAGCTGTTTTTT.

The chain combines TRBV5-4 with TRBJ1-2; 10 bases are shared with TRBD1. The ends lost 0 bases at V and 4 bases at J; junction bases unmatched: 3. Germline loops: CDR1 SGHNT, CDR2 YYREEE (reference sequence). The CDR3 loop spans 15 amino acids. In nucleotides, the CDR3 is TGTGCCAGCAGCTTGGGACAGGGGGCGGTCTATGGCTACACCTTC. It specifies CASSLGQGAVYGYTF. Full variable domain (remainder filled in from reference TRBV5-4 and TRBJ1-2): ETGVTQSPTHLIKTRGQQVTLRCSSQSGHNTVSWYQQALGQGPQFIFQYYREEENGRGNFPPRFSGLQFPNYSSELNVNALELDDSALYLCASSLGQGAVYGYTFGSGTRLTVV.

V is TRBV3-1 (or the pseudogene TRBV3-2) and J is TRBJ1-3; TRBD1 matches 8 bases. The length of the CDR3 is 17 residues. CDR1 and CDR2 (germline): LGHDT, YNNKEL (reference sequence). Trimming took 3 bases from V and 0 from J; bases not matched to a gene: 7. CDR3: CASSHRTGLVSGNTIYF. The CDR3 DNA reads TGTGCCAGCAGCCACAGGACAGGGCTGGTCTCTGGAAACACCATATATTTT.

The V gene is TRBV6-5, the J gene TRBJ1-6; D not certain. V was clipped by 4 bases and J by 5 bases, with 12 bases between them. The CDR3 is 15 residues long. Germline CDR1 reads MNHEY; CDR2 reads SVGAGI. The CDR3 reads CASSFELLNNSPLHF. CDR3 coding DNA: TGTGCCAGCAGTTTCGAGCTTTTAAATAATTCACCCCTCCACTTT.

The chain couples TRBV5-1 to TRBJ1-1; a weak D match, TRBD1 (5 bases). Trimming took 6 bases from V and 3 from J, leaving 21 bases between them. The CDR3 has 16 residues. Looked up from germline, CDR1 is SGHRS and CDR2 is YFSETQ. Here the CDR3 reads CASTRAGRLGDTEAFF. The DNA for the CDR3 is TGCGCCAGCACGAGGGCAGGGAGGTTAGGAGACACTGAAGCTTTCTTT.

The CDR3 is CASSLGTPGTDTQYF. Here the CDR3 DNA reads TGCGCCAGCAGCCTCGGGACTCCTGGGACAGATACGCAGTATTTT. The chain joins TRBV5-1 to TRBJ2-3; possible D gene TRBD2, 6 bases. The CDR3 consists of 15 residues. V lost 4 bases and J 3 bases, leaving 15 bases between the germline ends. Germline V gives CDR1 SGHRS, CDR2 YFSETQ.

The rearrangement joins TRBV12-3 or TRBV12-4 to TRBJ2-3, with 9 bases lining up with TRBD1. Trimming cost V 7 bases and J 6 bases; bases outside gene matches: 2. The CDR3 loop spans 12 amino acids. For the CDR3, the DNA is TGTGCCAGCACCGGGACAGGGGATACGCAGTATTTT. Residues: CASTGTGDTQYF.

V gene TRBV28 combines with J gene TRBJ1-1; D call uncertain. CDR1 and CDR2 (germline): MDHEN, SYDVKM. This CDR3 is 12 amino acids long. V was pared by 5 bases and J by 6 bases, with 10 bases between. CDR3: CASSVQAPEAFF. The CDR3 DNA follows: TGTGCCAGCAGTGTCCAGGCCCCTGAAGCTTTCTTT.

The gene calls are TRBV12-3 or TRBV12-4 and TRBJ1-2, with D uncertain. The V end was cut by 3 bases, the J end by 1 base, with 3 bases between. This CDR3 has 12 residues. The CDR3 sequence is CASSFDNYGYTF. The CDR3 coding sequence is TGTGCCAGCAGTTTCGATAACTATGGCTACACCTTC.